These 7 T cell receptor beta chains share one sample of origin, sequenced in a study of blood T cell repertoires in COVID-19. This table comes from immunoSEQ multiplex PCR, and its TCRdb copy is limited to in-frame clones, with some not included. The sample consists of approximately 180,000 clones, approximately 85% of them appearing once. The sequencing input was peripheral blood. These TCRs come from a human donor with active or convalescent COVID-19. The donor label of this sample is uncertain.

The J gene is TRBJ1-2, the V gene TRBV5-1; 8 nucleotides agree with TRBD1. Germline lookup yields CDR1 SGHRS and CDR2 YFSETQ. V lost 0 bases to trimming and J lost 5 bases; unmatched junction nucleotides: 9. This CDR3 comprises 16 residues. The CDR3 reads CASSLASTGTGYGYTF. The CDR3 nucleotides read TGCGCCAGCAGCTTGGCCTCCACCGGGACAGGATATGGCTACACCTTC. Filled out from reference TRBV5-1 and TRBJ1-2, the complete variable domain reads KAGVTQTPRYLIKTRGQQVTLSCSPISGHRSVSWYQQTPGQGLQFLFEYFSETQRNKGNFPGRFSGRQFSNSRSEMNVSTLELGDSALYLCASSLASTGTGYGYTFGSGTRLTVV.

The J gene is TRBJ1-4, the V gene TRBV27, with D tentatively TRBD1 (6 bases). Trimming pared 2 bases from V and 0 bases from J, leaving 7 bases between. The CDR3 has 15 residues. CDR1 MNHEY and CDR2 SMNVEV come from the germline V gene (reference sequence). The CDR3 here is CASSLGGATNEKLFF. The CDR3 DNA sequence: TGTGCCAGCAGTTTAGGGGGCGCAACTAATGAAAAACTGTTTTTT.

J is TRBJ1-6 and V is TRBV2; D uncertain. CDR1 and CDR2 (germline): SNHLY, FYNNEI. CDR3 length: 14 residues. The V end was cut by 7 bases, the J end by 7 bases, with 14 bases between. CDR3 sequence reads: CASTLEEINSPLHF. In DNA, the CDR3 is TGTGCCAGCACTCTCGAGGAGATAAATTCACCCCTCCACTTT.

This sequence joins TRBV5-1 and TRBJ2-2, with TRBD1 as a possible D gene (6 bases). The CDR3 is made up of 14 amino acids. The V gene's germline CDR1 is SGHRS and CDR2 YFSETQ. V was pared by 4 bases and J by 6 bases, with 13 bases between. The CDR3 bases are TGCGCCAGCAGCGGCAGGACAGATTCCGGGGAGCTGTTTTTT. Protein sequence: CASSGRTDSGELFF.

The chain uses TRBV3-1 (or the pseudogene TRBV3-2) and TRBJ1-5; maybe TRBD1 (6 bases). The CDR3 sequence is 14 residues long. Germline V lookup: CDR1 LGHDT, CDR2 YNNKEL (reference sequence). V was clipped by 3 bases and J by 2 bases, with 8 bases between them. CDR3 nucleotides: TGTGCCAGCAGCCAGAAGGGGGGCAATCAGCCCCAGCATTTT. Its protein product is CASSQKGGNQPQHF.

This chain joins TRBV29-1 and TRBJ2-3, with D hard to call. Germline CDR1 SQVTM, CDR2 ANQGSEA. The CDR3 totals 11 residues. The V and J ends lost 1 base and 5 bases respectively, with 4 bases between them. The CDR3 sequence: CSVEGRDTQYF. CDR3 nucleotide sequence: TGCAGCGTTGAAGGTAGAGATACGCAGTATTTT.

The chain joins TRBV4-2 to TRBJ1-6; possibly TRBD1 for D (6 bases). The CDR3 totals 15 residues. The V end was cut by 5 bases, the J end by 0 bases, with 8 bases between. Germline V lookup: CDR1 LGHNA, CDR2 YNFKEQ. The CDR3 loop is CASSDRSSYNSPLHF. The CDR3 DNA is TGTGCCAGCAGCGACAGGAGCTCCTATAATTCACCCCTCCACTTT.